These 5 T cell receptor beta chains came from one sample sequenced in a study of cytomegalovirus exposure and HLA in healthy donors. The PCR used 60 Vbeta and 13 Jbeta primers. Using immunoSEQ multiplex PCR, the repertoire was profiled, and TCRdb retains in-frame clones only, with some absent. Seen here are about 160,000 clones, about four fifths observed once, and the top ten hold 0.8% to 1.3%. The specimen was PBMCs. These receptors originate from a man aged 25-45 years in good health and CMV-seronegative.

The gene calls are TRBV7-4 and TRBJ1-2, with D perhaps TRBD1 (6 bases). Germline loops: CDR1 SGHVT, CDR2 SQSDAQ. The CDR3 loop spans 17 amino acids. V lost 0 bases to trimming and J lost 0 bases, with 14 bases between them. The CDR3 loop is CASSLATGGAPNYGYTF. In DNA, the CDR3 is TGTGCCAGCAGCTTAGCCACGGGGGGGGCCCCTAACTATGGCTACACCTTC.

The J gene is TRBJ2-5, the V gene TRBV13, with unresolved D. The end of the DNA aligns better with TRBJ2-7, so the J call may be wrong. The V gene's germline CDR1 is PRHDT and CDR2 FYEKMQ (reference sequence). The CDR3 is 12 amino acids. Written as DNA, the CDR3 is TGTGCCAGCAGCTCACTGGAGTACGAGCAGTACTTC. Protein: CASSSLEYEQYF.

The gene calls are TRBV4-3 and TRBJ2-1; 7 positions agree with TRBD1. There are 15 residues in the CDR3. The V gene end was trimmed by 4 bases and the J gene end by 4 bases; junction bases not matched to a gene: 7. Germline V gene data show CDR1 as LGHNA and CDR2 as YSLEER. The CDR3 loop is CASSRGTEPYNEQFF. In nucleotides, the CDR3 is TGCGCCAGCAGCCGTGGGACAGAACCTTACAATGAGCAGTTCTTC.

This clone was found once. This chain connects TRBV20-1 to TRBJ1-2, with 7 bases that match TRBD1. CDR1 is DFQATT and CDR2 is SNEGSKA in the germline V gene (reference sequence). Germline trimming cut 4 bases from V and 5 bases from J; bases unmatched to any gene: 1. CDR3 length: 11 residues. CDR3 sequence reads: CSAKTGYGYTF. DNA of the CDR3: TGCAGTGCTAAGACAGGGTATGGCTACACCTTC.

V is TRBV4-2 and J is TRBJ2-5, with D perhaps matching TRBD1 (5 bases). V was pared by 0 bases and J by 11 bases, with 19 bases between. The germline gives CDR1 LGHNA, CDR2 YNFKEQ. CDR3 length: 15 residues. CDR3 amino acids: CASSQDLTGPVPQYF. CDR3 DNA: TGTGCCAGCAGCCAAGATCTCACAGGACCCGTTCCTCAGTACTTC.